Listed below are T cell receptor beta chains from one sample, sequenced in a study of T cell repertoires in cytomegalovirus infection. These receptors' targets are unknown. Using its own MiXCR run on the reads, TCRdb lists one record per CDR3 protein. The sample includes approximately 280,000 distinct CDR3 sequences, approximately 22% of them seen just once. Sequences were derived from cultured PBMCs, sampled from culture after CMV antigen stimulation. The receptors stem from a human donor in good health (CMV status not recorded). Some clones in this sample may be carry-over from other donors' samples. CDR3s include the opening cysteine and the closing phenylalanine or tryptophan. A D gene is named only where the DNA matches it firmly. For some rows the clone size is stated as once, few or many, or as a class when expanded; others skip it.

NA	TRBJ2-1	NA	TRBV19	TGTGCCAGTAGTATAACCGGGGGAGGCAATGAGCAGTTCTTC	CASSITGGGNEQFF
many	TRBJ2-5	NA	TRBV7-2	TGTGCCAGCAGCTTAGGGCAAAGTTCTACCCAAGAGACCCAGTACTTC	CASSLGQSSTQETQYF
NA	TRBJ2-1	NA	TRBV20-1	TGCAGTGCTCAGGCAGGTAGTTACTACAATGAGCAGTTCTTC	CSAQAGSYYNEQFF
NA	TRBJ2-1	TRBD2	TRBV7-9	TGTGCCAGCAGCCTACTAGCGGCCAACAATGAGCAGTTCTTC	CASSLLAANNEQFF
NA	TRBJ2-2	TRBD1	TRBV27	TGTGCCAGCAGCATTAACAGGGGGCGAGCCACCGGGGAGCTGTTTTTT	CASSINRGRATGELFF
NA	TRBJ1-1	NA	TRBV27	TGTGCCAGCAGACCCCGCAGGGGTATGAACACTGAAGCTTTCTTT	CASRPRRGMNTEAFF
few	TRBJ2-1	TRBD2	TRBV4-1	TGCGCCAGCAGCCCCCGAGTAGCGGGGGCACTCGAGGAGTTCTTC	CASSPRVAGALEEFF
NA	TRBJ2-2	NA	TRBV5-1	TGCGCCAGCAGCTTGGACTCCGCGAACACCGGGGAGCTGTTTTTT	CASSLDSANTGELFF
few	TRBJ1-1	NA	TRBV5-4	TGTGCCAGCAGCCCGACAGAGCTGAACACTGAAGCTTTCTTT	CASSPTELNTEAFF
NA	TRBJ2-7	TRBD2	TRBV6-2/TRBV6-3	TGTGCCAGCAGAAAACTAGCGGTAGGATACGAGCAGTACTTC	CASRKLAVGYEQYF
many	TRBJ2-1	NA	TRBV12-3/TRBV12-4	TGTGCCAGCAGTTATCAGGACAGGTTAGGGGGGAATGAGCAGTTCTTC	CASSYQDRLGGNEQFF
few	TRBJ2-2	TRBD2	TRBV12-3/TRBV12-4	TGTGCCAGCAGTTTGACTAGCAGGGAGCTGTTTTTT	CASSLTSRELFF
NA	TRBJ2-1	NA	TRBV7-7	TGTGCTAGCAGTTCTGAGGGCAATGAGCAGTTCTTC	CASSSEGNEQFF
many	TRBJ2-5	NA	TRBV7-2	TGTGCCAGCAGCTTAGAGTCGAGGACCGGCGGGACCCAGTACTTC	CASSLESRTGGTQYF
few	TRBJ2-3	NA	TRBV7-2	TGTGCCAGCAGCACATTTACTAGCACAGATACGCAGTATTTT	CASSTFTSTDTQYF
many	TRBJ1-1	NA	TRBV6-5	TGTGCCAGCAGTTATAAGGTCGGTCTGGCTGAAGCTTTCTTT	CASSYKVGLAEAFF
NA	TRBJ1-3	TRBD1	TRBV7-4	TGTGCCAGCGGCAGACCGGGACAGGGTTCTGGAAACACCATATATTTT	CASGRPGQGSGNTIYF
NA	TRBJ2-6	TRBD1	TRBV2	TGTGCCAGCAGTGAGGAGACAGGGATCTCCGGGGCCAACGTCCTGACTTTC	CASSEETGISGANVLTF
NA	TRBJ2-4	NA	TRBV6-5	TGTGCCAGCAGTTGGGGGCGGAGAGACATTCAGTACTTC	CASSWGRRDIQYF
NA	TRBJ2-5	NA	TRBV27	TGTGCCAGCAGTTCCCCGGGGTGGCAAGAGACCCAGTACTTC	CASSSPGWQETQYF
few	TRBJ2-3	TRBD2	TRBV2	TGTGCCAGCACTCAAGCTGGACTAGCGGGCCTAGATACGCAGTATTTT	CASTQAGLAGLDTQYF
NA	TRBJ2-5	TRBD2	TRBV20-1	TGCAGTGCTAGAGACCGACTAGCGGGAGGAGTGGAGACCCAGTACTTC	CSARDRLAGGVETQYF
few	TRBJ1-2	NA	TRBV12-3/TRBV12-4	TGTGCCAGCAGTTTAGGACAGAATAACTATGGCTACACCTTC	CASSLGQNNYGYTF
few	TRBJ2-5	NA	TRBV24-1	TGTGCCACCAGTGATGGCTTCCGGGTCCAGTACTTC	CATSDGFRVQYF
NA	TRBJ2-1	NA	TRBV18	TGTGCCAGCTCATCGACCGAAAACTCCTACAATGAGCAGTTCTTC	CASSSTENSYNEQFF
NA	TRBJ2-5	TRBD2	TRBV20-1	TGCAGTGCTAGCCCGGGACTAGCGGGAGTTGAGACCCAGTACTTC	CSASPGLAGVETQYF
NA	TRBJ1-5	TRBD1	TRBV11-3	TGTGCCAGCAGTCTCCGGGACAGGGAAAGGGAAAGCGGACAGCCCCAGCATTTT	CASSLRDRERESGQPQHF
few	TRBJ2-3	TRBD1	TRBV18	TGTGCCAGCTCGGCCCAGGGGGCCAATACAGATACGCAGTATTTT	CASSAQGANTDTQYF
few	TRBJ1-1	TRBD1	TRBV6-5	TGTGCCAGCAGGACAGGGTGGACTGAAGCTTTCTTT	CASRTGWTEAFF
few	TRBJ2-5	NA	TRBV27	TGTGCCAGCAGTACTGGGACGGCCCAAGAGACCCAGTACTTC	CASSTGTAQETQYF
NA	TRBJ1-4	TRBD1	TRBV6-5	TGTGCCAGCAGTTACTCGGACGACAGGGGAAATGAAAAACTGTTTTTT	CASSYSDDRGNEKLFF
NA	TRBJ1-1	NA	TRBV30	TGTGCCTGGAGCCCGAGAACAGGGATGACTGAAGCTTTCTTT	CAWSPRTGMTEAFF
NA	TRBJ2-3	TRBD2	TRBV4-1	TGCGCCAGCAGCCAAGTGGGGGGACTAGGGGATACGCAGTATTTT	CASSQVGGLGDTQYF
few	TRBJ2-1	TRBD2	TRBV27	TGTGCCAGCAGTTTAGTGGGCCTAGCGGGAGATTTGCAGTTCTTC	CASSLVGLAGDLQFF
few	TRBJ2-1	TRBD2	TRBV27	TGTGCCAGCAGTGGACTAGCGGAAGTCCCGGGCTCCTACAATGAGCAGTTCTTC	CASSGLAEVPGSYNEQFF